This T cell receptor (beta chain) is drawn from a study of blood T cell repertoires in COVID-19. Study-wide background: Samples representing acute and convalescent COVID-19 were sourced from the United States, Italy and Spain. The analysed material was cDNA or gDNA that came from T cells, B-cell-depleted T cells, or PBMCs.

CDR3 size: 14 residues. Germline CDR1 KGHSY, CDR2 FQNENV. The J segment lost 3 bases and the V segment lost 4 bases, leaving 5 bases of the junction unmatched. Authors' methods: How many nucleated cells were present was estimated from reference gene primer amplification. Sequenced by immunoSEQ multiplex PCR; TCRdb stores in-frame clones only, minus some. V and J calls and clone size are copied from that table; D and trimming were computed from the DNA. Of 180,000 or so clones in the sample, less than 85% were seen once. The chain couples TRBV16 to TRBJ2-7; 8 bases match TRBD1. The specimen was peripheral blood. This TCR was recovered from a man over 45 who had recovered from COVID-19. The CDR3 protein is CASSLGQGFYEQYF. CDR3 nucleotides: TGTGCCAGCAGCCTCGGACAGGGATTCTACGAGCAGTACTTC.